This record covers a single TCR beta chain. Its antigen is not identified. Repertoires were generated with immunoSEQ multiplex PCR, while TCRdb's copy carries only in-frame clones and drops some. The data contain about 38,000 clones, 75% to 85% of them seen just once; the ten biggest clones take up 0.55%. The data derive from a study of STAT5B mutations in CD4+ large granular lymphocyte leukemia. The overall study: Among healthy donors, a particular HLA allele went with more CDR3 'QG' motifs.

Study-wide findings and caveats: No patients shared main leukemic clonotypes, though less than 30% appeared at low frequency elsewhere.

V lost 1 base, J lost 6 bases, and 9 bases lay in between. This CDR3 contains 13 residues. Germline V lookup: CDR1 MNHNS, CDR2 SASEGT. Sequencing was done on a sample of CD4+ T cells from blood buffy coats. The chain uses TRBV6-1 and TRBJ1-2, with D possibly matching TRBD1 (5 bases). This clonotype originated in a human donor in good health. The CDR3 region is CASSEVREDGYTF. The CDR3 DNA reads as TGTGCCAGCAGTGAAGTCAGGGAAGATGGCTACACCTTC.